This TCR beta chain emerged from a study of control samples from healthy donors and cancer patients. Here immunoSEQ multiplex PCR was the method, and the copy in TCRdb shows in-frame clones only, minus some. This table holds about 99,000 clones, 85% to 90% found once. The CDR3 has 14 residues. Germline V gene lookup returns CDR1 SGHAT and CDR2 FQNNGV. The germline V and J ends were trimmed by 3 bases and 5 bases, with 13 bases remaining between them. Sequenced: PBMCs. This rearrangement joins TRBV11-2 to TRBJ1-1; possible D gene TRBD1, 5 bases. This receptor was identified in a man in his 60s with lung cancer. CDR3 in DNA: TGTGCCAGCAGCTTCGGGGCCCTAGGGACTGAAGCTTTCTTT. Translation: CASSFGALGTEAFF.